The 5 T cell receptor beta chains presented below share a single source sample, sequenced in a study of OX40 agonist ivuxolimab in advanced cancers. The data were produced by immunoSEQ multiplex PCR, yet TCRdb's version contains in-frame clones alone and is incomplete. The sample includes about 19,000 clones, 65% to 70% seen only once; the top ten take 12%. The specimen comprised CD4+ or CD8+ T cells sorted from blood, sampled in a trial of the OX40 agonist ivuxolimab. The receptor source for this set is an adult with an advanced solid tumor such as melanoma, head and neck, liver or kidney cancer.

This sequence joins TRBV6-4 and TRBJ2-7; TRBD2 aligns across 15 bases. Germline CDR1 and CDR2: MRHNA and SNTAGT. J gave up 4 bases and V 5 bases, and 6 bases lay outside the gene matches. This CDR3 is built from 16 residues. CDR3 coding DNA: TGTGCCAGCAGTTACGGACTAGCGGGAGGGCCGTACGAGCAGTACTTC. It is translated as CASSYGLAGGPYEQYF.

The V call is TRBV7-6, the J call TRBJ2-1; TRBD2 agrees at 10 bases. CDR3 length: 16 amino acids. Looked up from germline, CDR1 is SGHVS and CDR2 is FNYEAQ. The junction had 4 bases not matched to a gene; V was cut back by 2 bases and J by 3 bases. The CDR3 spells CASSLLPSGGYNEQFF. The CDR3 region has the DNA TGTGCCAGCAGCTTACTACCTAGCGGGGGCTACAATGAGCAGTTCTTC.

The CDR3 here is CASSPFRLAGENEQFF. CDR3 DNA: TGTGCCAGCAGTCCCTTTAGACTAGCGGGAGAAAATGAGCAGTTCTTC. V is TRBV27 and J is TRBJ2-1; the match to TRBD2 covers 12 bases. Germline V gene sequence: CDR1 MNHEY, CDR2 SMNVEV (reference sequence). The CDR3 spans 16 residues. After removal of 5 bases from V and 7 bases from J, the junction contained 9 bases not matched to a gene.

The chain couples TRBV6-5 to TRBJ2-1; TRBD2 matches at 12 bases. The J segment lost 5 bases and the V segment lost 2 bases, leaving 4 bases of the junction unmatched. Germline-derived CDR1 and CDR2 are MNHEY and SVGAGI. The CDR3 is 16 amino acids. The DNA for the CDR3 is TGTGCCAGCAGTTACGGGCTAGCGGGGGGGAACAATGAGCAGTTCTTC. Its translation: CASSYGLAGGNNEQFF.

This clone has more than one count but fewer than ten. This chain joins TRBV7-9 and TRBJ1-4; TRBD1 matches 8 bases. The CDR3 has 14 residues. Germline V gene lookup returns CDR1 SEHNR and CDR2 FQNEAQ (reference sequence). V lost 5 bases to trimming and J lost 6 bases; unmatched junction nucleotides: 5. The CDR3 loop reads CASSQIQGDEKLFF. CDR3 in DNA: TGTGCCAGCAGCCAGATACAGGGGGATGAAAAACTGTTTTTT. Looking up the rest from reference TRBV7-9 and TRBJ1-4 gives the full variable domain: DTGVSQNPRHKITKRGQNVTFRCDPISEHNRLYWYRQTLGQGPEFLTYFQNEAQLEKSRLLSDRFSAERPKGSFSTLEIQRTEQGDSAMYLCASSQIQGDEKLFFGSGTQLSVL.